This record looks at one T cell receptor (beta chain) sequence and its context. The sample belongs to a study of early T cells in non-severe SARS-CoV-2 infection. Individual cDNA molecules carried attached unique molecular identifiers. One entry per CDR3 protein results from TCRdb running MiXCR on the 5' RACE reads. The repertoire holds 75,000 to 100,000 distinct CDR3 sequences, with roughly 14% as singletons. This clonotype was sampled from an adult who was a healthcare worker with PCR-confirmed SARS-CoV-2 infection or an uninfected control (not recorded which). The specimen sequenced was whole blood.

CDR3 protein: CASSGTSGGARSYNEQFF. Here the CDR3 DNA reads TGTGCCAGCAGTGGGACTAGCGGGGGGGCCAGGTCCTACAATGAGCAGTTCTTC. This rearrangement joins TRBV2 to TRBJ2-1; 15 bases agree with TRBD2. CDR1 and CDR2 (germline): SNHLY, FYNNEI. J lost 1 base, V lost 4 bases, and 5 bases had no gene match. CDR3 length: 18 residues.